This T cell receptor beta chain was profiled in a study of CD8+CD57+ T cells in acquired aplastic anemia. Study at large: Quantities of DNA derived from sorted CD4+ and CD8+ cells averaged around 3 ug. General study results and limits: There were over 25 CD8+ CDR3 sequences that occurred in both patients and controls.

An expansion of CD8+CD57+ cells by flow cytometry had been shown in patients chosen for sequencing. Patients were therapy-naive when their blood was sampled. For this clonotype: Its matching antigen is unknown.

Profiling that covered TCR beta VDJ and CDR3 relied on genomic DNA as its template. A single record per CDR3 protein comes from TCRdb applying MiXCR to the reads. Of about 58,000 distinct CDR3 sequences listed, roughly three fifths are singletons. Trimming pared 5 bases from V and 6 bases from J, leaving 15 bases between. This CDR3 comprises 14 residues. Germline CDR1 and CDR2: SNHLY and FYNNEI. The rearrangement joins TRBV2 to TRBJ2-3, with D perhaps TRBD1 or TRBD2 (5 bases each). The material sequenced was sorted CD4+, CD8+, or CD8+CD57+ T cells (not recorded which) from PBMCs. The source is a human donor with aplastic anemia. CDR3 nucleotide sequence: TGTGCCAGCAGTCAGTTTCACGGGGCGGATACGCAGTATTTT. Its protein is CASSQFHGADTQYF.